The entry below gives a single T cell receptor (beta chain) sequence along with its context. Using its own MiXCR run on the 5' RACE reads, TCRdb lists one record per CDR3 protein. This table has some 39,000 distinct CDR3 sequences, over 3% appearing once. CDR3 size: 15 residues. The germline V and J ends were trimmed by 6 bases and 0 bases, with 12 bases remaining between them. The source of the sample is a study of early T cells in non-severe SARS-CoV-2 infection. Study-wide background: The sequenced material was bulk RNA from unsorted whole blood, and its chains were unpaired.

The clonotype originates from an adult who was a healthcare worker with PCR-confirmed SARS-CoV-2 infection or an uninfected control (not recorded which). The chain carries TRBV12-3 or TRBV12-4 and TRBJ2-1; D is perhaps TRBD2 (5 bases). Source material: whole blood. CDR3 region: CASRESGSSYNEQFF. For the CDR3, the DNA is TGTGCCAGCAGGGAAAGCGGTAGCTCCTACAATGAGCAGTTCTTC.